Below, one T cell receptor beta chain is given with its context. Produced via immunoSEQ multiplex PCR; TCRdb's table is partial and in-frame only. The sample consists of approximately 39,000 clones, 94% of them appearing once. Per germline, CDR1 SSHAT and CDR2 FNYEAQ (reference sequence). With V trimmed by 0 bases and J by 9 bases, 4 bases remained unmatched. The CDR3 sequence is 13 residues long. This specimen belongs to a study of T cell changes during pregnancy in multiple sclerosis. This clonotype was obtained from a female donor with multiple sclerosis, enrolled in a pregnancy study. Sequenced here: CD4+ T cells from peripheral blood mononuclear cells, sampled in the second trimester of pregnancy. The V gene is TRBV7-7, the J gene TRBJ2-5; TRBD1 matches 7 bases. The CDR3: CASSLAGGPPQYF. CDR3 nucleotide sequence: TGTGCCAGCAGCTTAGCAGGGGGCCCGCCCCAGTACTTC.